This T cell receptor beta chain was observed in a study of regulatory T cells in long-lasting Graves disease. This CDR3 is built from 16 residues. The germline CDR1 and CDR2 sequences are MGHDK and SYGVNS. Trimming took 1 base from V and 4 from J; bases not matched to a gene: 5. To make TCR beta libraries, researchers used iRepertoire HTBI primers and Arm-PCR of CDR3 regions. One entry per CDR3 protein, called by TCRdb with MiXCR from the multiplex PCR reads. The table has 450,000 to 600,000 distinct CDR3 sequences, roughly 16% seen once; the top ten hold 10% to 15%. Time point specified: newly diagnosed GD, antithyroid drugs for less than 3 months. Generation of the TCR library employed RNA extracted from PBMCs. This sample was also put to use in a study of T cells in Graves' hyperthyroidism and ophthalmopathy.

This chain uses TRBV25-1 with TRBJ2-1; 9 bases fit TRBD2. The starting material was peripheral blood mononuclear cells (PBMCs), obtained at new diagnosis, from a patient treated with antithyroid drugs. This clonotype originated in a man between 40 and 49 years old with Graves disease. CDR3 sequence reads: CASSEWGGRGYNEQFF. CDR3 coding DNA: TGTGCCAGCAGTGAATGGGGCGGGAGGGGGTACAATGAGCAGTTCTTC. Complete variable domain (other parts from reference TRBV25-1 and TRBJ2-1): EADIYQTPRYLVIGTGKKITLECSQTMGHDKMYWYQQDPGMELHLIHYSYGVNSTEKGDLSSESTVSRIRTEHFPLTLESARPSHTSQYLCASSEWGGRGYNEQFFGPGTRLTVL.